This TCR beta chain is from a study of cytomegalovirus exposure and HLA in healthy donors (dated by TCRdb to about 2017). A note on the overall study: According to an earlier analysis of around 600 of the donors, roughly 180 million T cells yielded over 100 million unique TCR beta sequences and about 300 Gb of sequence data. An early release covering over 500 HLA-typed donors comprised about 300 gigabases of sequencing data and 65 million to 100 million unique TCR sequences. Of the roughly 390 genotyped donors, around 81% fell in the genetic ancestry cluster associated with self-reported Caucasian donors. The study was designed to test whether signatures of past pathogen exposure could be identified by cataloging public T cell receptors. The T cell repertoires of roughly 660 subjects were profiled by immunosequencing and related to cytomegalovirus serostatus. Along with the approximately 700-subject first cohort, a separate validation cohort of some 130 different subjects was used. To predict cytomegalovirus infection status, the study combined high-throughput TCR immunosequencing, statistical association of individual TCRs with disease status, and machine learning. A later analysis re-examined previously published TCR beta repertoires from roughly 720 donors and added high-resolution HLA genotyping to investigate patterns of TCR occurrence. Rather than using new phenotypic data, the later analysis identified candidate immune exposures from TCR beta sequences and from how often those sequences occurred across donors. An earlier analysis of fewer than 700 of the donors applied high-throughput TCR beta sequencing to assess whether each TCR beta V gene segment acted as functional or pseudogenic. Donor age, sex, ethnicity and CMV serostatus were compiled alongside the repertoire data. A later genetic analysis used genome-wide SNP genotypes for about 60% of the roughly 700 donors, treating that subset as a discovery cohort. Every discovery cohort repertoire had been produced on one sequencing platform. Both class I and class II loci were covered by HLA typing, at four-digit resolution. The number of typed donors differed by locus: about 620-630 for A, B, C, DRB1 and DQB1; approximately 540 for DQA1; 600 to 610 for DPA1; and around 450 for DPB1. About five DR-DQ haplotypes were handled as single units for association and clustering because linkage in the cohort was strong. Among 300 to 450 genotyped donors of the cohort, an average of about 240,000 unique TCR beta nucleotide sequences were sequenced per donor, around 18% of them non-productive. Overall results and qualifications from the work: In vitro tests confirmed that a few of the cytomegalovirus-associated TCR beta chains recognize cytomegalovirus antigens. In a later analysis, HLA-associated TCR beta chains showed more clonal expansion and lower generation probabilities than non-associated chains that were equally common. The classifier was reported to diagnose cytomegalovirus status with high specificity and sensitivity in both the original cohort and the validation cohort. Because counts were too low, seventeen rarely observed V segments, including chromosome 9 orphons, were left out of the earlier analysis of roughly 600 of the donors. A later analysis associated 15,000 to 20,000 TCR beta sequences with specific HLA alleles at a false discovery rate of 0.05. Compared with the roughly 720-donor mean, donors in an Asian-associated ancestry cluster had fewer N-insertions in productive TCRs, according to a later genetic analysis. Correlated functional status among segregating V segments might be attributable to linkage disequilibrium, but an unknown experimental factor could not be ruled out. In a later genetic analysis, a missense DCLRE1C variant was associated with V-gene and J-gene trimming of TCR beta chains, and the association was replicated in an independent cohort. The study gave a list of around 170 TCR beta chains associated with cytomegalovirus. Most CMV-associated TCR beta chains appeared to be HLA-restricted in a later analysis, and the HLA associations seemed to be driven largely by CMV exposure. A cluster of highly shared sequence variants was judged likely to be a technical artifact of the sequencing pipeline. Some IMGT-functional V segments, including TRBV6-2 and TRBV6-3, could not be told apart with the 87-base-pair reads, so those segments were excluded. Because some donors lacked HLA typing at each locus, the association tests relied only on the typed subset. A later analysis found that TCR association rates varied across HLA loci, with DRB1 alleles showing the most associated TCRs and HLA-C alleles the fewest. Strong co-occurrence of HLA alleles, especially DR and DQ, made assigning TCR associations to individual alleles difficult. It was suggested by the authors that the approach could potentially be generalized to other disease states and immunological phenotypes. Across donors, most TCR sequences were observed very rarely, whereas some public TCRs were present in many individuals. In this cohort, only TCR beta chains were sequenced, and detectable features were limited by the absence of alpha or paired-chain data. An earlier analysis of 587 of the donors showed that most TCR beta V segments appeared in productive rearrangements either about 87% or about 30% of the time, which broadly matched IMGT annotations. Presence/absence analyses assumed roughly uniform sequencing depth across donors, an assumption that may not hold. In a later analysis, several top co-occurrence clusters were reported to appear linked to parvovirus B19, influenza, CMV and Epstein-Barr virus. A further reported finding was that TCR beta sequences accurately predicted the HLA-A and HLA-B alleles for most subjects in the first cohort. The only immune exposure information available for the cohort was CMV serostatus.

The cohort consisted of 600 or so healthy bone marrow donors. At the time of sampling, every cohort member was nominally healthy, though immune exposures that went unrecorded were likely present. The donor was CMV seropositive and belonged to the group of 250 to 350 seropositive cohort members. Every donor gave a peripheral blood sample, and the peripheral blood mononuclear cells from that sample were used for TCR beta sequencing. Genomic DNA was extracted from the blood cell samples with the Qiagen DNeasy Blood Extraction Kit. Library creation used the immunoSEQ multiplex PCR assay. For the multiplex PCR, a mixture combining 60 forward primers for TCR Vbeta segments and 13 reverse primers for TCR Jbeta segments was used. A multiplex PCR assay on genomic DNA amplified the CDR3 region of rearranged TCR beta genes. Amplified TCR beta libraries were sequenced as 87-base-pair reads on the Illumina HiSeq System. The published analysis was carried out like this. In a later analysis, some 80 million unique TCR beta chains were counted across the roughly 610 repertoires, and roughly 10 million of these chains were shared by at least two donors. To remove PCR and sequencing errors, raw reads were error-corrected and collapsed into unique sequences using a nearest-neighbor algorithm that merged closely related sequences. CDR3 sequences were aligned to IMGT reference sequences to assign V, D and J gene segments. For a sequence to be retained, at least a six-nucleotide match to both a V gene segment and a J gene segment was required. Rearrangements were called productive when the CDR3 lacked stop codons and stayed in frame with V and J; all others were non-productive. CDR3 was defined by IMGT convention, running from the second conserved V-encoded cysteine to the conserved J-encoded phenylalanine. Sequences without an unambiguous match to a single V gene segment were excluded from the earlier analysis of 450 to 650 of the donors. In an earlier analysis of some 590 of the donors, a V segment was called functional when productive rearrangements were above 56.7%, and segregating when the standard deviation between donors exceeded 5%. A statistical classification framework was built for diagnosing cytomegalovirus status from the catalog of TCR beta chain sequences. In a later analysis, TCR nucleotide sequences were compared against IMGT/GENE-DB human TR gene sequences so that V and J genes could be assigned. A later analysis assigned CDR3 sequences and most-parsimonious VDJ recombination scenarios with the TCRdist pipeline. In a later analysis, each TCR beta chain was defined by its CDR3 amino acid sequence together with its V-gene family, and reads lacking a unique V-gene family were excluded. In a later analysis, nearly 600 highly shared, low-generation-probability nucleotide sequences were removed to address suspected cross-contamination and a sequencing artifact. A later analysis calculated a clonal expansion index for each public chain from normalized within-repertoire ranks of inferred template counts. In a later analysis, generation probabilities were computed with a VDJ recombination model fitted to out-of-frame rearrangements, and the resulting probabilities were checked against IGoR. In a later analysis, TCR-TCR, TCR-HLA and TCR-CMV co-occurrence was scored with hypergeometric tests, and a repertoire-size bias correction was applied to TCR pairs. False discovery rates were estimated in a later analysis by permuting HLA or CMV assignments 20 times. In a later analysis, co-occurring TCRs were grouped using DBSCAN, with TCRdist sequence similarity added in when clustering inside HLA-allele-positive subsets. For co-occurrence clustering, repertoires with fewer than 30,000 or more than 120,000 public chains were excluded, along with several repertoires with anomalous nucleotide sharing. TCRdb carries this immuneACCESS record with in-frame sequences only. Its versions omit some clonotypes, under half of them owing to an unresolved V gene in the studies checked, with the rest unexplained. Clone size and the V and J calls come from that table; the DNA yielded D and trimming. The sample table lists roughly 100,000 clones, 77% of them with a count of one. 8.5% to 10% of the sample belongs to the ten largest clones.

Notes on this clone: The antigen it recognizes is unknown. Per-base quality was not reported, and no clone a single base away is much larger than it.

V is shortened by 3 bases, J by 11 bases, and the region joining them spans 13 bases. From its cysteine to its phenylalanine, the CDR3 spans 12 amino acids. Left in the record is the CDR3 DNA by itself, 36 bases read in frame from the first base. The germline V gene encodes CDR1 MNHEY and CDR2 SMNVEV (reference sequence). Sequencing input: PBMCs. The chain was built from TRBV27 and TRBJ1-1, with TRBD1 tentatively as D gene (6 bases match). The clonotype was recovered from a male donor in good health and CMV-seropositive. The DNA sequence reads TGTGCCAGCAGTTTCGCGGGGGGCCGGGCTTTCTTT. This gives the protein CASSFAGGRAFF.